This T cell receptor (beta chain) was captured in a study of cytomegalovirus exposure and HLA in healthy donors (dated by TCRdb to the late 2010s). Context from the whole study: An earlier analysis of approximately 550 of the donors reported approximately 270 Gb of sequence data and roughly 100 million unique TCR beta sequences from approximately 180 million T cells. An early release that covered 640 HLA-typed donors contained approximately 300 gigabases of sequencing data and about 93 million unique TCR sequences. Of the approximately 400 genotyped donors, approximately 80% were placed in the genetic ancestry cluster associated with self-reported Caucasian donors. The study aimed to test whether signatures of past pathogen exposure could be identified by cataloging public T cell receptors. The study profiled the T cell repertoires of some 610 subjects by immunosequencing and related them to cytomegalovirus serostatus. In addition to the first cohort of hundreds of subjects, a separate validation cohort of 120 different subjects was used. To predict cytomegalovirus infection status, the study combined high-throughput TCR immunosequencing, statistical association of individual TCRs with disease status, and machine learning. A later analysis re-analyzed previously published TCR beta repertoires from 666 donors and added high-resolution HLA genotyping to study TCR occurrence patterns. Rather than using new phenotypic data, the later analysis identified candidate immune exposures from TCR beta sequences and from how often those sequences occurred across donors. An earlier analysis of approximately 500 of the donors applied high-throughput TCR beta sequencing to assess whether each TCR beta V gene segment acted as functional or pseudogenic. Donor age, sex, ethnicity and CMV serostatus were compiled alongside the repertoire data. A later genetic analysis used genome-wide SNP genotypes for 398 of the 666 donors, treating that subset as a discovery cohort. Every repertoire in the discovery cohort had been generated on one and the same sequencing platform. Class I and class II HLA loci were covered by the typing at four-digit resolution. The number of donors typed differed by locus, with about 620-630 for A, B, C, DRB1 and DQB1, around 520 for DQA1, approximately 570 for DPA1, and approximately 470 for DPB1. Several DR-DQ haplotypes were treated as single units for association and clustering because of strong linkage in the cohort. On average, about 240,000 unique TCR beta nucleotide sequences were sequenced per donor among roughly 430 genotyped donors of the cohort, with 15% to 20% of those sequences being non-productive.

In total, over 600 healthy bone marrow donors made up the cohort. All cohort members were sampled while nominally healthy, although unrecorded immune exposures were likely present. The donor was CMV seronegative and belonged to the group of under 400 seronegative cohort members. Each donor provided a peripheral blood sample, and peripheral blood mononuclear cells were used for TCR beta sequencing. The Qiagen DNeasy Blood Extraction Kit was used to extract genomic DNA from the blood cell samples. Broad study findings and their caveats: According to a later analysis, most CMV-associated TCR beta chains appeared to be HLA-restricted, and the HLA associations seemed to be driven largely by CMV exposure. An earlier analysis of around 500 of the donors showed that most TCR beta V segments appeared in productive rearrangements either about 90% or about 30% of the time, which broadly matched IMGT annotations. The authors suggested that the approach could potentially be generalized to other disease states and immunological phenotypes. The presence/absence analyses assumed that sequencing depth was roughly uniform across donors, and that assumption may not be true. An association between a missense DCLRE1C variant and V-gene and J-gene trimming of TCR beta chains was found in a later genetic analysis and replicated in an independent cohort. The study gave a list of about 170 TCR beta chains associated with cytomegalovirus. In a later analysis, about 16,000 TCR beta sequences were associated with specific HLA alleles at a false discovery rate of 0.05. In a later genetic analysis, fewer N-insertions in productive TCRs were reported among donors in an Asian-associated ancestry cluster than the roughly 640-donor mean. Cytomegalovirus status was reported to be diagnosed by the classifier with high specificity and sensitivity in both the original and validation cohorts. A later analysis found that HLA-associated TCR beta chains were more clonally expanded and had lower generation probabilities than equally common non-associated chains. A cluster of highly shared sequence variants was judged likely to be a technical artifact of the sequencing pipeline. In vitro tests confirmed that a few of the cytomegalovirus-associated TCR beta chains recognize cytomegalovirus antigens. A further reported finding was that TCR beta sequences accurately predicted the HLA-A and HLA-B alleles for most subjects in the first cohort. Because counts were too low, seventeen rarely observed V segments, including chromosome 9 orphons, were excluded from the earlier analysis of 587 of the donors. When HLA alleles, especially DR and DQ, strongly co-occurred, TCR associations were difficult to assign to individual alleles. CMV serostatus was the only immune exposure information available for the cohort. Linkage disequilibrium might explain the correlated functional status among segregating V segments, but an unknown experimental factor could not be excluded. Only TCR beta chains were sequenced in this cohort, and the absence of alpha or paired-chain data limited detectable features. Most TCR sequences were seen in very few donors, while some public TCRs were found in many individuals. In a later analysis, several top co-occurrence clusters were reported to appear linked to parvovirus B19, influenza, CMV and Epstein-Barr virus. In a later analysis, TCR association rates were found to vary across HLA loci, with the most associated TCRs seen for DRB1 alleles and the fewest for HLA-C alleles. Some IMGT-functional V segments, including TRBV6-2 and TRBV6-3, could not be told apart with the 87-base-pair reads, so those segments were excluded. Because some donors lacked HLA typing at each locus, the association tests relied only on the typed subset.

CDR1 and CDR2, per the germline V gene (reference sequence), are MNHEY and SMNVEV. V is pruned by 5 bases and J by 0 bases, leaving 5 bases of the junction without a gene match. The CDR3, cysteine through phenylalanine, is 15 amino acids long. The sequence is cut down to CDR3 DNA, 45 bases in frame from base 1. Receptor libraries were prepared by the immunoSEQ multiplex PCR assay. For the multiplex PCR, a mixture combining 60 forward primers for TCR Vbeta segments and 13 reverse primers for TCR Jbeta segments was used. The CDR3 region of rearranged TCR beta genes was amplified from genomic DNA with a multiplex PCR assay. The amplified TCR beta libraries were sequenced on the Illumina HiSeq System as 87-base-pair reads. The authors processed their data as follows. Across the roughly 670 repertoires, a later analysis counted 80 million or so unique TCR beta chains, 9.5 million to 12 million of which were shared by at least two donors. To remove PCR and sequencing errors, raw reads were error-corrected and collapsed into unique sequences using a nearest-neighbor algorithm that merged closely related sequences. Alignment of CDR3 sequences to IMGT reference sequences was used to assign V, D and J gene segments. For a sequence to be retained, a match of at least six nucleotides to both a V gene segment and a J gene segment was required. Rearrangements were classified as productive when the CDR3 lacked stop codons and remained in frame with V and J, and all other rearrangements were classified as non-productive. Following IMGT convention, CDR3 was defined as the stretch from the second conserved V-encoded cysteine to the conserved J-encoded phenylalanine. Sequences without an unambiguous match to a single V gene segment were excluded from the earlier analysis of 450 to 750 of the donors. In an earlier analysis of a few hundred of the donors, V segments were called functional above 56.7% productive rearrangements and were called segregating when the between-donor standard deviation exceeded 5%. A statistical classification framework was built for diagnosing cytomegalovirus status from the catalog of TCR beta chain sequences. In a later analysis, TCR nucleotide sequences were compared against IMGT/GENE-DB human TR gene sequences so that V and J genes could be assigned. A later analysis assigned CDR3 sequences and most-parsimonious VDJ recombination scenarios with the TCRdist pipeline. In a later analysis, each TCR beta chain was defined by its CDR3 amino acid sequence together with its V-gene family, and reads lacking a unique V-gene family were excluded. In a later analysis, nearly 600 highly shared, low-generation-probability nucleotide sequences were removed to address suspected cross-contamination and a sequencing artifact. A later analysis calculated a clonal expansion index for each public chain from normalized within-repertoire ranks of inferred template counts. In a later analysis, generation probabilities were computed using a VDJ recombination model fitted to out-of-frame rearrangements, and the results were checked against IGoR. In a later analysis, hypergeometric tests were used to score TCR-TCR, TCR-HLA and TCR-CMV co-occurrence, with a repertoire-size bias correction applied to TCR pairs. To estimate false discovery rates, a later analysis permuted the HLA or CMV assignments 20 times. In a later analysis, co-occurring TCRs were grouped using DBSCAN, with TCRdist sequence similarity added in when clustering inside HLA-allele-positive subsets. For co-occurrence clustering, repertoires with fewer than 30,000 or more than 120,000 public chains were excluded, along with roughly 5 repertoires with anomalous nucleotide sharing. TCRdb took over this immuneACCESS table, retaining in-frame rearrangements with V and J assigned. Such tables are incomplete; in checked studies, under half of the missing clones stem from an unresolved V gene, and the remainder is unexplained. From that table come the V and J calls and clone size; the DNA was used to work out D and trimming. The record for this sample contains 120,000 to 150,000 clones. Together, the top ten hold approximately 1.5% of the sample.

A remark on this clone: Its antigen is unknown.

This receptor was identified in a woman between 45 and 60 years old in good health and CMV-seronegative. Sequenced input: PBMCs. The chain links TRBV27 with TRBJ2-7, with 9 middle bases fitting TRBD1. The CDR3 reads CASSIGTGSSYEQYF. The base sequence is TGTGCCAGCAGTATAGGGACAGGGAGCTCCTACGAGCAGTACTTC.